A single sample is the source of the 8 T cell receptor beta chains below, sequenced in a study of cytomegalovirus exposure and HLA in healthy donors. Vbeta (60) and Jbeta (13) primers were used in the PCR. Generated by immunoSEQ multiplex PCR, the TCRdb table keeps only in-frame clones and is missing some. The sample holds under 150,000 clones, around 60% seen once. The specimen sequenced was PBMCs. The source of these receptors is a man aged 35-49 years in good health and CMV-seropositive.

This sequence joins TRBV9 and TRBJ2-5; no reliable D call. The CDR3 has 14 residues. The V and J ends lost 2 bases and 0 bases respectively, with 8 bases between them. CDR1 is SGDLS, CDR2 YYNGEE, per germline. DNA for the CDR3: TGTGCCAGCAGCGTCTCAGAATACCAAGAGACCCAGTACTTC. Translated: CASSVSEYQETQYF.

The chain carries TRBV14 and TRBJ2-5, with 7 bases identical to TRBD1. V trimming: 6 bases; J trimming: 5 bases; junction bases outside the gene matches: 6. Germline V gives CDR1 SGHDN, CDR2 FVKESK. The CDR3 runs 13 residues. The CDR3 nucleotides read TGTGCCAGCAGTCGCTCGACAGGGGAGACCCAGTACTTC. It yields the protein CASSRSTGETQYF. Using reference TRBV14 and TRBJ2-5 for the parts outside the CDR3, the full variable domain is EAGVTQFPSHSVIEKGQTVTLRCDPISGHDNLYWYRRVMGKEIKFLLHFVKESKQDESGMPNNRFLAERTGGTYSTLKVQPAELEDSGVYFCASSRSTGETQYFGPGTRLLVL.

This clone was recorded a few times. The chain employs TRBV7-3 and TRBJ2-7; 7 bases are shared with TRBD2. After removal of 2 bases from V and 3 bases from J, the junction contained 4 bases not matched to a gene. Germline V gives CDR1 SGHTA, CDR2 FQGTGA. The length of the CDR3 is 14 residues. The CDR3 sequence: CASSLGGSGYEQYF. CDR3 in DNA: TGTGCCAGCAGCTTAGGCGGGAGTGGCTACGAGCAGTACTTC.

The chain recombines TRBV5-8 with TRBJ2-7, with D possibly being TRBD2 (5 bases). With 3 bases removed from V and 7 bases from J, the gap between germline ends came to 20 bases. The CDR3 has 15 residues. Germline V gene data show CDR1 as SGHTS and CDR2 as YDEGEE. The CDR3 DNA is TGTGCCAGCAGCTCCGGGGTAGGCAAGACTGAAGAGCAGTACTTC. Translating it yields CASSSGVGKTEEQYF. Combining the CDR3 with reference TRBV5-8 and TRBJ2-7 gives the whole variable domain EAGVTQSPTHLIKTRGQQATLRCSPISGHTSVYWYQQALGLGLQFLLWYDEGEERNRGNFPPRFSGRQFPNYSSELNVNALELEDSALYLCASSSGVGKTEEQYFGPGTRLTVT.

J is TRBJ2-1 and V is TRBV28; 10 nucleotides align to TRBD2. There are 17 residues in the CDR3. Germline V gene lookup returns CDR1 MDHEN and CDR2 SYDVKM. V trimming: 6 bases; J trimming: 5 bases; junction bases outside the gene matches: 13. CDR3 bases: TGTGCCAGCAGCCCGACTCGCAAAGCGGGAGGGAACAATGAGCAGTTCTTC. Its translation: CASSPTRKAGGNNEQFF.

This clone was detected only a few times. V and J are TRBV16 and TRBJ2-7; a weak D match, TRBD1 (6 bases). The V gene lost 2 bases and the J gene lost 1 base, with 15 bases spanning the gap. Germline CDR1 and CDR2: KGHSY and FQNENV. The CDR3 sequence is 16 residues long. CDR3 DNA sequence: TGTGCCAGCAGCCAAGATTCTAGGACAGCTTCCTACGAGCAGTACTTC. This encodes CASSQDSRTASYEQYF.

The table lists this clone with a few counts. The chain uses TRBV5-1 and TRBJ2-5, with 8 bases aligning to TRBD1. V shed 4 bases, J shed 5 bases, and the junction held 13 bases outside the gene matches. The CDR3 contains 16 residues. The germline V gene encodes CDR1 SGHRS and CDR2 YFSETQ. This CDR3 is CASSDNGQGNAETQYF. For the CDR3, the DNA is TGCGCCAGCAGCGACAACGGACAGGGAAATGCGGAGACCCAGTACTTC.

The V call is TRBV6-4, the J call TRBJ2-3; possible D gene TRBD1, 6 bases. CDR3 length equals 12 residues. Germline V lookup: CDR1 MRHNA, CDR2 SNTAGT. V lost 3 bases, J lost 9 bases, and 10 bases lay in between. This CDR3 is CASSETGLTQYF. As DNA, the CDR3 is TGTGCCAGCAGTGAGACAGGATTAACGCAGTATTTT.